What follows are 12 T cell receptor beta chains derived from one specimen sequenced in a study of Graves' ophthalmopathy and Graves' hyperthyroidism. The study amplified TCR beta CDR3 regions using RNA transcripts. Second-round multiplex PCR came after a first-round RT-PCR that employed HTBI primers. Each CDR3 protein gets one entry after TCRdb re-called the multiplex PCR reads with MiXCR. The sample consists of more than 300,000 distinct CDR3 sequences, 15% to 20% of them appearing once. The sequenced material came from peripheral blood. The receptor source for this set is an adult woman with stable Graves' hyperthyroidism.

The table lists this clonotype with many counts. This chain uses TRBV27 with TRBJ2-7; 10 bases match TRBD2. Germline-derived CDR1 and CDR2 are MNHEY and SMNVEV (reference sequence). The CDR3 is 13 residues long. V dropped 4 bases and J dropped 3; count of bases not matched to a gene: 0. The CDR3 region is CASSWTSGYEQYF. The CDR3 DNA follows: TGTGCCAGCAGTTGGACTAGCGGCTACGAGCAGTACTTC.

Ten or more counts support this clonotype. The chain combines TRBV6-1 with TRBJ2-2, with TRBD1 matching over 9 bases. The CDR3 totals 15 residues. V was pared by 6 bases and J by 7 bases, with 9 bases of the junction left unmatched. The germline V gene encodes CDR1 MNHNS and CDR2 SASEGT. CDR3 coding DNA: TGTGCCAGCAGGGAGCGGACAGGGGCTGGCGGGGAGCTGTTTTTT. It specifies CASRERTGAGGELFF.

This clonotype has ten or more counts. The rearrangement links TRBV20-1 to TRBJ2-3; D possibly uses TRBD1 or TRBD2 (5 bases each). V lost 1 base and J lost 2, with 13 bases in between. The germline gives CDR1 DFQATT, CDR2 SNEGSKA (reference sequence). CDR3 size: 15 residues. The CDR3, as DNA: TGCAGTGCTAGAGTGGGGACGAAGTACACAGATACGCAGTATTTT. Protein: CSARVGTKYTDTQYF.

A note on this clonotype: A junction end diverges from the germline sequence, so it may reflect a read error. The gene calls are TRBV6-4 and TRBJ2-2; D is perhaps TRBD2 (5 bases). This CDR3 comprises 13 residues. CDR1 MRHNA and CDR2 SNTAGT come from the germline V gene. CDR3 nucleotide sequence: TGTGCCAGCAGTGGACTACACACCGGGGAGCTGTTGTTT. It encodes CASSGLHTGELLF.

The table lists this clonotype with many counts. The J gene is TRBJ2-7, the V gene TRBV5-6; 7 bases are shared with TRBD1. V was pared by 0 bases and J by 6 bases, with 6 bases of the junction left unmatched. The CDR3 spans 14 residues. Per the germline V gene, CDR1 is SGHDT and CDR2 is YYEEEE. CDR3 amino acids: CASSLGRGTVEQYF. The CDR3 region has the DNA TGTGCCAGCAGCTTGGGCCGTGGGACAGTCGAGCAGTACTTC.

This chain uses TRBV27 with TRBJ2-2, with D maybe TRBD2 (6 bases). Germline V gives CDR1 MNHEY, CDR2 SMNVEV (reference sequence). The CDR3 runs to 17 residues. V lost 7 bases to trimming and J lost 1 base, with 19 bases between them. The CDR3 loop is CASTYPHGGVNTGELFF. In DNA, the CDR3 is TGTGCCAGCACCTACCCCCATGGCGGGGTGAACACCGGGGAGCTGTTTTTT.

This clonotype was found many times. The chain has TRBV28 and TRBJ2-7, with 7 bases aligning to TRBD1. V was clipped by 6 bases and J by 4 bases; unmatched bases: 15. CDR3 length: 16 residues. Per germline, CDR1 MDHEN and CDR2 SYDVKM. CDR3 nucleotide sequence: TGTGCCAGCAGCTCCCCCGGACAGGCCGTCAGGTACGAGCAGTACTTC. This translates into CASSSPGQAVRYEQYF.

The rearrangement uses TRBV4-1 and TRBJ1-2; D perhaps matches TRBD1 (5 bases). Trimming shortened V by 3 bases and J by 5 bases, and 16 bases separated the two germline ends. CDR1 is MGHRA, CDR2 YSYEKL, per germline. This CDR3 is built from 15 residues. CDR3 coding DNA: TGCGCCAGCAGCCACCCCAGGGCCGTGCTTTATGGCTACACCTTC. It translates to CASSHPRAVLYGYTF.

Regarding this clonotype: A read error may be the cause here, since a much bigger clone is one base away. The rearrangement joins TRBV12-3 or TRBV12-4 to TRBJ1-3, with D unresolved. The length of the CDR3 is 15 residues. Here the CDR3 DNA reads TGTGCCGGGTCGTCGGGGAGGTTCTCTGGAAACACCATATGTTTT. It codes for CAGSSGRFSGNTICF.

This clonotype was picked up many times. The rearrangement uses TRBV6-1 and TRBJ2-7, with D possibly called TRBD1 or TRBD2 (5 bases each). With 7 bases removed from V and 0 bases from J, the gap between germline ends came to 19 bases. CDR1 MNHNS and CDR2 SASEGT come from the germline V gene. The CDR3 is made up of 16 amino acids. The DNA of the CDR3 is TGTGCCAGCATCCACGGGCGTCAGGGACCCTCCTACGAGCAGTACTTC. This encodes CASIHGRQGPSYEQYF.

CDR3: CASSAGQGAGGANVLTF. As DNA, the CDR3 is TGTGCCAGCAGTGCAGGACAGGGGGCAGGTGGGGCCAACGTCCTGACTTTC. The rearrangement links TRBV2 to TRBJ2-6; 11 bases match TRBD1. Per germline, CDR1 SNHLY and CDR2 FYNNEI. CDR3 length: 17 amino acids. The V segment lost 4 bases and the J segment 3 bases; nucleotides outside the gene matches: 5.

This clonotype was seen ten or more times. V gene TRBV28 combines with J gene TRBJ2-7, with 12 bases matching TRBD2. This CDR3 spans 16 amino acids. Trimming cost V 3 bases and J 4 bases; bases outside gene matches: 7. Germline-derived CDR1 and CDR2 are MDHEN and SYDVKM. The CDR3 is CASSLHLAGGTYEQYF. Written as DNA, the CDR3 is TGTGCCAGCAGTTTGCATCTAGCGGGAGGGACTTACGAGCAGTACTTC.